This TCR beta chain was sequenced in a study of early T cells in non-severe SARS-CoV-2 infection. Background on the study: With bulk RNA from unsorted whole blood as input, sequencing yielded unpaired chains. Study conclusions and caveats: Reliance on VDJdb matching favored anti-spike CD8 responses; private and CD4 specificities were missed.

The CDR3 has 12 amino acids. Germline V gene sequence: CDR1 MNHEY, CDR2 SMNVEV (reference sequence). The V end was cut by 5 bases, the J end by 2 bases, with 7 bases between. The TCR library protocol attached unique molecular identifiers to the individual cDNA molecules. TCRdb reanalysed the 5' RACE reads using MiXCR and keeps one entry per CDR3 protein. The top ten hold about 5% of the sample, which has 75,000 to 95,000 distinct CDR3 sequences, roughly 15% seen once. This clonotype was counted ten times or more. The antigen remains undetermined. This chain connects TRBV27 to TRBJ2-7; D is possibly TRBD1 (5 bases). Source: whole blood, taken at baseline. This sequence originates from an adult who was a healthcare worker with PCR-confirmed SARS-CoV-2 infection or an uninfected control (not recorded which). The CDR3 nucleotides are TGTGCCAGCAGTGCAGGGCCCTACGAGCAGTACTTC. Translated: CASSAGPYEQYF.